Included here is one T cell receptor (beta chain) sequence, with context. These data come from a study of cytomegalovirus exposure and HLA in healthy donors. CDR3 length: 17 residues. Germline V gene lookup returns CDR1 LGHNA and CDR2 YNFKEQ. With V trimmed by 4 bases and J by 3 bases, 11 bases remained unmatched. PCR used 60 Vbeta primers and 13 Jbeta primers. Sequenced by immunoSEQ multiplex PCR; TCRdb stores in-frame clones only, minus some. This sample's table reports around 80,000 clones. What was sequenced was PBMCs. The chain has TRBV4-2 and TRBJ2-2; 7 bases agree with TRBD1. The TCR was taken from a middle-aged man in good health and CMV-seronegative. The CDR3: CASSPIPTGPYTGELFF. The CDR3 DNA reads TGTGCCAGCAGCCCCATCCCGACAGGGCCCTACACCGGGGAGCTGTTTTTT.